Listed here is a single TCR beta chain. The source of the sample is a study of blood T cell repertoires in COVID-19. Across the whole study: There were acute and convalescent COVID-19 samples, and they came from the United States, Italy and Spain. PBMCs, B-cell-depleted T cells, or T cells were the source of the cDNA or gDNA that made up the material.

Clones were sequenced by immunoSEQ multiplex PCR, and TCRdb holds only the in-frame ones, with some missing. The sample holds about 190,000 clones, 70% to 85% seen once. J gave up 3 bases and V 3 bases, and 7 bases lay outside the gene matches. Germline-derived CDR1 and CDR2 are SGHTA and FQGTGA. The CDR3 consists of 15 residues. This TCR derives from a middle-aged man who had recovered from COVID-19. The chain carries TRBV7-3 and TRBJ2-7; 8 bases are a match to TRBD1. Material: peripheral blood. The CDR3 here is CASSLTGDQNYEQYF. As DNA, the CDR3 is TGTGCCAGCAGCTTGACAGGGGACCAGAACTACGAGCAGTACTTC.